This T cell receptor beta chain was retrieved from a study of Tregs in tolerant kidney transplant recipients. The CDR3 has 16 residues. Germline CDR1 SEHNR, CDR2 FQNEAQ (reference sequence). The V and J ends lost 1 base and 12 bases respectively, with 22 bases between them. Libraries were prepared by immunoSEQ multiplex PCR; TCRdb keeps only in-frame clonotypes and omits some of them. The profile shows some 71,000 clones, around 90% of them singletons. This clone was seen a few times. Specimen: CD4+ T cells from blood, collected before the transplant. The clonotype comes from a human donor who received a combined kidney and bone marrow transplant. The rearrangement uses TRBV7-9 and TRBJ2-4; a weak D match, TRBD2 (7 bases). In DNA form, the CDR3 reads TGTGCCAGCAGCTTAGGGGGCGCGGGGGCACCATCGGCTCAGTACTTC. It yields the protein CASSLGGAGAPSAQYF.